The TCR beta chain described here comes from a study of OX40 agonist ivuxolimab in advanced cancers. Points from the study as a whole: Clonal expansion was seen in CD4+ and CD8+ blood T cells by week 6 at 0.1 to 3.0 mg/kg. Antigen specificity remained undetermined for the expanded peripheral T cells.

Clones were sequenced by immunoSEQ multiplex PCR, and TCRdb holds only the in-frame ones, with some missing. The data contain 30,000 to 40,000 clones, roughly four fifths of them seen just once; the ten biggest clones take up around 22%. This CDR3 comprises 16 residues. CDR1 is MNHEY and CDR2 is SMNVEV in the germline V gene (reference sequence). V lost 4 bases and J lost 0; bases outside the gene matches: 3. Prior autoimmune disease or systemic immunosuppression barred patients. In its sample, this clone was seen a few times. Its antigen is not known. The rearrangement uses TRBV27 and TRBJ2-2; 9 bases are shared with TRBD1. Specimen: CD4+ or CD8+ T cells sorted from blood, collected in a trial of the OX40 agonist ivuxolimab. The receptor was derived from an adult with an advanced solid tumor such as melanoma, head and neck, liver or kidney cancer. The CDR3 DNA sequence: TGTGCCAGCAGTTCGGGACAGGGCGCGAACACCGGGGAGCTGTTTTTT. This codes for CASSSGQGANTGELFF.